This T cell receptor beta chain was sequenced for a study of blood T cell repertoires in COVID-19. The overall study: COVID-19 samples from acute and convalescent phases originated in the United States, Italy and Spain. From T cells, B-cell-depleted T cells, or PBMCs came the material, which was cDNA or gDNA.

In its sample, this clone was seen a few times. Method: immunoSEQ multiplex PCR; TCRdb's copy keeps in-frame clones and lacks some. There are fewer than 250,000 clones in the sample; over 70% occur only once, and roughly 2.9% lies in the top ten. The sample taken for sequencing was peripheral blood. The TCR sequence derives from a man aged 50 to 60 with active or convalescent COVID-19.

The CDR3 bases are TGTGCCAGCAATTCCCAGAGACTAGCTTCCGATCGCGGGGAGCTGTTTTTT. Amino acids: CASNSQRLASDRGELFF. This chain connects TRBV2 to TRBJ2-2; 7 nucleotides match TRBD2. CDR1 is SNHLY, CDR2 FYNNEI, per germline. With V trimmed by 7 bases and J by 7 bases, 18 bases remained unmatched. CDR3 length: 17 amino acids. The full variable domain, its missing parts supplied by reference TRBV2 and TRBJ2-2, is EPEVTQTPSHQVTQMGQEVILRCVPISNHLYFYWYRQILGQKVEFLVSFYNNEISEKSEIFDDQFSVERPDGSNFTLKIRSTKLEDSAMYFCASNSQRLASDRGELFFGEGSRLTVL.